These T cell receptor beta chains were read from a single sample in a study of response to subunit inactivated influenza vaccine. Each CDR3 protein is one row after TCRdb ran MiXCR on the RT-PCR reads. The sample records more than 550,000 distinct CDR3 sequences, approximately 11% being singletons. The data also belong to a second study, concerning T cells expressing NK-cell markers.

Sequenced here: PBMCs from blood, sampled on the day of vaccination. The origin of the receptors is a man aged 50 to 60 who received an inactivated influenza vaccine. CDR3s include the opening cysteine and the closing phenylalanine or tryptophan. The D gene is left open where the match is weak. Not all rows give a size; the values are once, few, many and, for expanded clones, a class.

>TRBJ2-2|TRBD2|many|TRBV20-1
CSARDFGLATGELFF
TGCAGTGCTAGAGATTTTGGACTAGCGACCGGGGAGCTGTTTTTT
>TRBJ2-7|TRBD2|NA|TRBV20-1
CSASTSGGIYEQYF
TGCAGTGCTAGTACTAGCGGGGGAATCTACGAGCAGTACTTC
>TRBJ2-7|NA|few|TRBV28
CASSFVGRMYEQYF
TGTGCCAGCAGTTTTGTTGGGAGGATGTACGAGCAGTACTTC
>TRBJ2-5|NA|NA|TRBV20-1
CSASVAGLETQYF
TGCAGTGCTAGTGTGGCGGGATTAGAGACCCAGTACTTC
>TRBJ2-1|NA|NA|TRBV6-2/TRBV6-3
CASSFTTTYNEQFF
TGTGCCAGCAGTTTCACGACAACCTACAATGAGCAGTTCTTC
>TRBJ2-7|NA|few|TRBV6-2/TRBV6-3
CASTQGNEQYF
TGTGCCAGCACTCAGGGGAACGAGCAGTACTTC
>TRBJ2-3|TRBD2|many|TRBV24-1
CATSELAGAQYF
TGTGCCACCAGTGAATTAGCGGGCGCGCAGTATTTT
>TRBJ2-1|TRBD2|NA|TRBV20-1
CSAVLGLAAYNEQFF
TGCAGTGCTGTTTTGGGACTAGCGGCCTACAATGAGCAGTTCTTC
>TRBJ1-5|TRBD1|NA|TRBV20-1
CSAREGQGDQPQHF
TGCAGTGCTAGAGAGGGACAGGGGGACCAGCCCCAGCATTTT
>TRBJ1-5|NA|few|TRBV5-1
CASSEGVGYQPQHF
TGCGCCAGCAGCGAAGGGGTCGGGTACCAGCCCCAGCATTTT
>TRBJ1-2|NA|few|TRBV4-3
CASSPSGWGNYGYTF
TGCGCCAGCAGCCCCTCCGGATGGGGAAACTATGGCTACACCTTC
>TRBJ2-2|TRBD2|few|TRBV4-2
CASSQDLTSGIYTGELFF
TGTGCCAGCAGCCAAGATCTTACCAGCGGGATTTACACCGGGGAGCTGTTTTTT
>TRBJ2-1|NA|many|TRBV28
CASSLAGPSYNEQFF
TGTGCCAGCAGTTTAGCGGGACCCTCCTACAATGAGCAGTTCTTC
>TRBJ2-3|NA|many|TRBV3-1
CASSQGGSTDTQYF
TGTGCCAGCAGCCAAGGAGGGAGCACAGATACGCAGTATTTT
>TRBJ2-5|TRBD2|NA|TRBV10-3
CAIAQREDETQYF
TGTGCCATCGCGCAGCGGGAGGACGAGACCCAGTACTTC
>TRBJ2-1|NA|few|TRBV6-5
CASSYSGPSYYNEQFF
TGTGCCAGCAGTTACTCAGGGCCATCGTACTACAATGAGCAGTTCTTC
>TRBJ1-6|NA|few|TRBV18
CASSPTSSYNSPLHF
TGTGCCAGCTCACCGACCAGCTCCTATAATTCACCCCTCCACTTT
>TRBJ2-3|NA|few|TRBV7-3
CASSAGRSDTQYF
TGTGCCAGCAGCGCCGGTCGTTCAGATACGCAGTATTTT
>TRBJ2-4|NA|many|TRBV11-2
CASSLDSGAVGKNIQYF
TGTGCCAGCAGCTTAGATTCCGGGGCCGTAGGCAAAAACATTCAGTACTTC
>TRBJ1-5|NA|few|TRBV4-2
CASSQDGAQQPQHF
TGTGCCAGCAGCCAAGACGGGGCCCAACAGCCCCAGCATTTT
>TRBJ1-1|NA|few|TRBV5-1
CASSLQGTVKNTEAFF
TGCGCCAGCAGCTTGCAAGGGACGGTAAAGAACACTGAAGCTTTCTTT
>TRBJ2-2|TRBD2|many|TRBV7-2
CASSLAGVNTGELFF
TGTGCCAGCAGCCTAGCGGGGGTGAACACCGGGGAGCTGTTTTTT
>TRBJ2-3|NA|NA|TRBV15
CATSRAGVVADTQYF
TGTGCCACCAGCAGAGCGGGAGTGGTTGCAGATACGCAGTATTTT
>TRBJ1-6|NA|NA|TRBV6-4
CASRITGTPEDGSPLHF
TGTGCCAGCAGAATAACCGGGACACCCGAGGACGGGTCACCCCTCCACTTT
>TRBJ2-4|TRBD2|few|TRBV6-1
CALAGLAKNIQYF
TGTGCTCTAGCGGGTTTAGCCAAAAACATTCAGTACTTC
>TRBJ2-5|NA|NA|TRBV20-1
CSAGGFGETQYF
TGCAGTGCTGGCGGATTTGGAGAGACCCAGTACTTC
>TRBJ2-3|TRBD2|many|TRBV27
CASSHRTNPRGADTQYF
TGTGCCAGCAGCCATAGGACTAACCCCCGGGGGGCAGATACGCAGTATTTT
>TRBJ1-1|TRBD1|few|TRBV4-2
CASSPEQGLGTEAFF
TGTGCCAGCAGCCCCGAACAGGGGTTGGGGACTGAAGCTTTCTTT
>TRBJ2-2|NA|many|TRBV5-1
CASSFRAQDAWTGELFF
TGCGCCAGCAGCTTCCGGGCACAGGACGCCTGGACCGGGGAGCTGTTTTTT
>TRBJ2-3|NA|few|TRBV20-1
CSAALPLADTQYF
TGCAGTGCCGCTCTACCCCTGGCAGATACGCAGTATTTT
>TRBJ2-1|TRBD2|NA|TRBV7-2
CASSYLAGGYNEQFF
TGTGCCAGCAGCTACCTAGCGGGAGGGTACAATGAGCAGTTCTTC
>TRBJ2-2|NA|many|TRBV5-1
CASSLKGTNTGELFF
TGCGCCAGCAGCTTGAAGGGGACGAACACCGGGGAGCTGTTTTTT
>TRBJ1-2|NA|NA|TRBV7-9
CASSLGNQHGYYGYTF
TGTGCCAGCAGCTTGGGCAATCAGCACGGCTATTATGGCTACACCTTC
>TRBJ2-5|TRBD2|NA|TRBV12-3/TRBV12-4
CASSQGQGLAGTQETQYF
TGTGCCAGCAGCCAAGGGCAGGGTCTAGCGGGGACGCAAGAGACCCAGTACTTC
>TRBJ1-5|TRBD1|NA|TRBV6-2/TRBV6-3
CASSPWTGVPTNQPQHF
TGTGCCAGCTCCCCATGGACAGGCGTACCGACAAATCAGCCCCAGCATTTT
>TRBJ2-7|NA|many|TRBV20-1
CSARDLANTYEQYF
TGCAGTGCTAGAGATCTCGCGAATACCTACGAGCAGTACTTC
>TRBJ2-7|NA|few|TRBV12-3/TRBV12-4
CASSDGYYEQYF
TGTGCCAGCAGTGACGGGTACTACGAGCAGTACTTC
>TRBJ2-5|TRBD2|few|TRBV12-3/TRBV12-4
CASSTTSGSFKRAQYF
TGTGCCAGCAGTACGACTAGCGGGAGCTTCAAGAGGGCCCAGTACTTC
>TRBJ2-6|TRBD1|NA|TRBV5-1
CASHRGSSGANVLTF
TGCGCCAGCCACAGGGGAAGCTCTGGGGCCAACGTCCTGACTTTC
>TRBJ1-1|TRBD1|few|TRBV2
CASSEPGQGVNTEAFF
TGTGCCAGCAGTGAACCAGGACAGGGTGTGAACACTGAAGCTTTCTTT